This section outlines one T cell receptor (beta chain) sequence together with its context. This clonotype was counted ten times or more. What antigen it recognizes has not been identified. Base qualities are not at hand, and no much larger clone is one base apart. The sample is drawn from a study of regulatory T cells in long-lasting Graves disease (dated by TCRdb to the early 2020s). Background on the whole study: Persistent Graves' disease was defined as antithyroid drug treatment for over 5 years with persistently positive TSH receptor autoantibodies. Peripheral blood TCR sequencing and RNA sequencing compared persistent Graves' disease patients with newly diagnosed Graves' disease patients. The study took place in China and was registered as a clinical trial. TCR sequencing covered some 13 persistent and around 20 newly diagnosed Graves' disease patients, some 33 samples in total. In the clinical cohort, patients with persistent Graves' disease had used antithyroid drugs for an average of about 9.3 years. Paper-wide results and their limitations: Lower TCR Shannon entropy and fewer highly expanded clones were observed in persistent Graves' disease patients than in newly diagnosed patients, which suggested clonal expansion. Preferential use of TRBV28, TRBJ1-2 and TRBJ2-5 was observed in persistent disease, whereas TRBV20-1 and TRBJ2-1 were favored in newly diagnosed disease. Because the primary lesion, thyroid tissue, could not be accessed, the study looked at peripheral blood alone. Only the TCR beta chain was sequenced and analyzed. The authors noted that the small sample size was a limitation that may lower accuracy. More public clonotypes were shared among persistent patients (more than 2,500) than among newly diagnosed patients (roughly 1,000).

As encoded in the germline V gene, CDR1 is MDHEN while CDR2 is SYDVKM. The germline V end is reduced by 5 bases and the J end by 7 bases; junction bases left unmatched: 9. The CDR3, from cysteine to phenylalanine, totals 15 residues. Here the CDR3 DNA is all that survives: 45 bases in frame from base 1. The time point label of this sample denotes: persistent/refractory GD, antithyroid drugs over 5 years with positive TRAb. For both TCR sequencing and RNA sequencing, RNA was extracted from PBMCs using TRIzol. The diagnosis of Graves' disease followed American Thyroid Association guidelines. The patients came from an endocrinology department in Xi'an, China. Each patient gave roughly 10 milliliters of peripheral blood, collected in an EDTA anticoagulant tube. Ficoll Paque Plus density gradient separation was used to isolate PBMCs, and no further T cell sorting was performed. RNA quality was checked with an Agilent 2100 Bioanalyzer and agarose gel, and concentration with a NanoDrop 2000.

The protocol used for the library was multiplex PCR. Sequencing was carried out with an Illumina HiSeq 4000. CDR3 regions were amplified by Arm-PCR with iRepertoire HTBI primers to construct TCR beta libraries. Gel purification was performed on PCR products prior to sequencing. The source study handled its data this way. Gene usage analysis of CDR3 amino acid clonotypes used the 50 to 70 TRBV and 14 to 15 TRBJ segments found across samples. COPE and FqMerger were used to merge filtered high-quality paired reads into contigs. BLAST was used to align contigs to IMGT TRBV, TRBD and TRBJ reference genes, and CDR3 was defined according to IMGT. Any clonotype with a frequency above 0.1% was classified as a highly expanded clone. Repertoire diversity was measured by Shannon entropy, and V-J evenness by the Gini coefficient. Public clonotypes were defined as clonotypes shared by more than one individual. The public reads were run again by TCRdb, first through fastp at Q25 and then through MiXCR, and only productive beta chains were kept. Each entry is one CDR3 protein sequence, shown with its most common DNA and genes. The V and J calls were determined by TCRdb, not by the authors. The sample table contains roughly 450,000 distinct CDR3 sequences; only one count was recorded for about 20% of them. Approximately 7.8% of the sample is in the top ten clones.

The sequence joins TRBV28 to TRBJ2-2, with 8 junctional bases fitting TRBD1. Sequenced material: peripheral blood mononuclear cells (PBMCs), taken when the disease was refractory, from a patient treated with antithyroid drugs. The sequence came from a female donor with Graves disease. The DNA is as follows: TGTGCCAGCAGTCCCTACAGGGGGACGATCGGGGAGCTGTTTTTT. This encodes CASSPYRGTIGELFF.